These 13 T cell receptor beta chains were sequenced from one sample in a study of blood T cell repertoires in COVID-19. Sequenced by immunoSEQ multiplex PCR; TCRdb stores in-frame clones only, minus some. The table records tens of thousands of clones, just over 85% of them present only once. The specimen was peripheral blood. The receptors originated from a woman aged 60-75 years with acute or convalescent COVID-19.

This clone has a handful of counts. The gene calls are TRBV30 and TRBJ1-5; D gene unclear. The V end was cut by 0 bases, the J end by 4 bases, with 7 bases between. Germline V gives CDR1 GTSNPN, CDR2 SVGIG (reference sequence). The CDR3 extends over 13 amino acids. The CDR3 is CAWSVARNQPQHF. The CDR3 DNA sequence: TGTGCCTGGAGTGTAGCCCGGAATCAGCCCCAGCATTTT.

The CDR3 nucleotides read TGTGCCAGCAGCTTATCGGGGACAGGGAGGGCAGACGAGCAGTACTTC. Encoded protein: CASSLSGTGRADEQYF. The chain uses TRBV7-2 and TRBJ2-7; 9 nucleotides match TRBD1. The CDR3 contains 16 residues. The germline V gene has CDR1 SGHTA and CDR2 FQGNSA. The V gene end was trimmed by 2 bases and the J gene end by 5 bases; junction bases not matched to a gene: 10.

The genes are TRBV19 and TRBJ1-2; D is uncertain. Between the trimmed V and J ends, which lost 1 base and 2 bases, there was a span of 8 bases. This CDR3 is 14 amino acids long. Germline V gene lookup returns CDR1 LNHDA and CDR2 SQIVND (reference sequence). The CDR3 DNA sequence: TGTGCCAGTAGTATAGGTACAAGAAACTATGGCTACACCTTC. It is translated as CASSIGTRNYGYTF. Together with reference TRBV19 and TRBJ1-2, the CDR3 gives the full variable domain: DGGITQSPKYLFRKEGQNVTLSCEQNLNHDAMYWYRQDPGQGLRLIYYSQIVNDFQKGDIAEGYSVSREKKESFPLTVTSAQKNPTAFYLCASSIGTRNYGYTFGSGTRLTVV.

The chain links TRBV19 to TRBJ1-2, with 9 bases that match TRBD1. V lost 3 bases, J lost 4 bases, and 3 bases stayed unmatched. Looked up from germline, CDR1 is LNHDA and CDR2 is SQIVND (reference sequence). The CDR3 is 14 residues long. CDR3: CASSMGQGPYGYTF. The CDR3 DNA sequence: TGTGCCAGTAGTATGGGACAGGGACCCTATGGCTACACCTTC.

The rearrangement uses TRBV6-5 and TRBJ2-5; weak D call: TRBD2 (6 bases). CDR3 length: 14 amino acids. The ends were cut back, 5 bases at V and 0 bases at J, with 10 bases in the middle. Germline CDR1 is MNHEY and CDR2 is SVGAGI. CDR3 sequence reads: CASSTGGYQETQYF. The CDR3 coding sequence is TGTGCCAGCAGTACCGGGGGATACCAAGAGACCCAGTACTTC.

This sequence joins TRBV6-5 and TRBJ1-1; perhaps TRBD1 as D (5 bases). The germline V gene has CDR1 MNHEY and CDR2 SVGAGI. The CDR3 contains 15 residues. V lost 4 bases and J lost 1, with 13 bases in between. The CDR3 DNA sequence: TGTGCCAGCAGTTCGGAGGGGCGACCGAACACTGAAGCTTTCTTT. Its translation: CASSSEGRPNTEAFF.

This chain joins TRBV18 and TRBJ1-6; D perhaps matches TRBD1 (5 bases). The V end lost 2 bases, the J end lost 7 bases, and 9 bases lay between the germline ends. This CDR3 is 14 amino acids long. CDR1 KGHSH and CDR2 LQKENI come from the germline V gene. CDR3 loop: CASSPIQGNSPLHF. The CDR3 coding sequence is TGTGCCAGCTCACCAATCCAGGGCAATTCACCCCTCCACTTT.

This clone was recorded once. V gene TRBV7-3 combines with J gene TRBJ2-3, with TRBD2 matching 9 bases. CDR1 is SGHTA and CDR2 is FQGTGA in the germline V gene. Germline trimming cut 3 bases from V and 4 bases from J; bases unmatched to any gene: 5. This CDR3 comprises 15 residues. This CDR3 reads CASSFLAGEADTQYF. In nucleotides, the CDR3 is TGTGCCAGCAGCTTCTTAGCGGGAGAGGCAGATACGCAGTATTTT.

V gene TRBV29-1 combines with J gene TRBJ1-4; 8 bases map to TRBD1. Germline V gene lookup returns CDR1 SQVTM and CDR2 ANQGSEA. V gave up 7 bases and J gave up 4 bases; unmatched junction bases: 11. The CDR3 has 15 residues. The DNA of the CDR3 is TGCAGCGCCAGGACAGGGTTTCCGGATAATGAAAAACTGTTTTTT. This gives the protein CSARTGFPDNEKLFF.

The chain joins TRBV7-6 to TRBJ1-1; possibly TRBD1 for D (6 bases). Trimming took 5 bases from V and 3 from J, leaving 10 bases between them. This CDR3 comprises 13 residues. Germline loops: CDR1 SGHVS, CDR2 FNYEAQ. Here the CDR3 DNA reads TGTGCCAGCAGCGTGCAGGGGTACACTGAAGCTTTCTTT. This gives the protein CASSVQGYTEAFF.

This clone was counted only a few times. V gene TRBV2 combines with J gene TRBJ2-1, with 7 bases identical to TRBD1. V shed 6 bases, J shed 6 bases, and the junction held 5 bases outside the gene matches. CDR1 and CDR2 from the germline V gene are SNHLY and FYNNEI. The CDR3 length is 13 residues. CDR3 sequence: CASSPGTVNEQFF. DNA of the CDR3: TGTGCCAGCAGCCCTGGGACAGTCAATGAGCAGTTCTTC. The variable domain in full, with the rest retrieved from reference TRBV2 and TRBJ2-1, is EPEVTQTPSHQVTQMGQEVILRCVPISNHLYFYWYRQILGQKVEFLVSFYNNEISEKSEIFDDQFSVERPDGSNFTLKIRSTKLEDSAMYFCASSPGTVNEQFFGPGTRLTVL.

For the CDR3, the DNA is TGTGCCAGCGGCCTCTGGAGGGACGAGCAGTACTTC. It is translated as CASGLWRDEQYF. The chain employs TRBV12-3 or TRBV12-4 and TRBJ2-7; TRBD2 is a possible D gene (6 bases). This CDR3 region has 12 residues. Trimming removed 8 bases from V and 5 bases from J, with 13 bases in between.

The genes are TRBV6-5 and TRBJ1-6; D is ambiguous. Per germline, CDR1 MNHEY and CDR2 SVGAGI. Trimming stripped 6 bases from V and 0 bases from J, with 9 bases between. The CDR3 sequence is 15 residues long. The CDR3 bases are TGTGCCAGCAGAAGTGAGAGCTCCTATAATTCACCCCTCCACTTT. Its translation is CASRSESSYNSPLHF.